These 27 T cell receptor beta chains share one sample of origin, sequenced in a study of blood T cells in healthy people across ages. Next came a second PCR, run for 7 to 11 cycles, which used a sample-barcoded 5' primer along with a J-beta primer mix. TCRdb re-called the 5' RACE reads through MiXCR, storing one row per CDR3 protein. The data show about 830,000 distinct CDR3 sequences, with roughly 60% seen just once and roughly a quarter held by the top ten. Material: blood. All receptors derive from a man aged 25-45 years in good health.

The genes are TRBV30 and TRBJ1-1; 9 nucleotides agree with TRBD1. The germline V gene encodes CDR1 GTSNPN and CDR2 SVGIG (reference sequence). CDR3 size: 16 residues. After removal of 2 bases from V and 4 bases from J, the junction contained 11 bases not matched to a gene. The CDR3, as DNA: TGTGCCTGGAGTCCTACAGGGGGCGCTTCGGTCACTGAAGCTTTCTTT. This sequence encodes CAWSPTGGASVTEAFF.

The J gene is TRBJ1-2, the V gene TRBV7-9, with no clear D. Trimming left V 1 base short and J 5 bases short, with 20 bases between. The CDR3 has 17 amino acids. In germline, CDR1 is SEHNR, CDR2 FQNEAQ (reference sequence). The chain's CDR3 is CASSLEELEQRLYGYTF. In nucleotides, the CDR3 is TGTGCCAGCAGCTTAGAAGAATTAGAACAGCGTCTTTATGGCTACACCTTC.

The chain has TRBV10-3 and TRBJ1-6; 9 bases are a match to TRBD1. Trimming took 6 bases from V and 6 from J; bases not matched to a gene: 3. This CDR3 has 14 amino acids. Germline CDR1 reads ENHRY; CDR2 reads SYGVKD. CDR3 in DNA: TGTGCCATCAGGCCGGGACAGGGTAATTCACCCCTCCACTTT. Its translation: CAIRPGQGNSPLHF.

The rearrangement links TRBV4-2 to TRBJ2-3, with TRBD2 identical over 7 bases. Germline CDR1 is LGHNA and CDR2 is YNFKEQ. J lost 3 bases, V lost 0 bases, and 3 bases had no gene match. This CDR3 comprises 15 residues. The chain's CDR3 is CASSQELARTDTQYF. CDR3 nucleotides: TGTGCCAGCAGCCAAGAACTAGCGAGGACAGATACGCAGTATTTT.

V usage is TRBV10-3 and J usage is TRBJ2-7, with D possibly TRBD2 on 5 matching bases. This CDR3 comprises 18 residues. CDR1 and CDR2 from the germline V gene are ENHRY and SYGVKD. Trimming pared 0 bases from V and 3 bases from J, leaving 21 bases between. DNA for the CDR3: TGTGCCATCAGTGAGTCGTGGGAGTCTGCCAACCACTACTACGAGCAGTACTTC. Its translation is CAISESWESANHYYEQYF.

The chain uses TRBV29-1 and TRBJ2-5, with unresolved D. The CDR3 has 13 residues. Trimming took 4 bases from V and 2 from J, leaving 11 bases between them. Germline V gene data show CDR1 as SQVTM and CDR2 as ANQGSEA. The CDR3 spells CSVGSGFQETQYF. CDR3 sequence (DNA): TGCAGCGTTGGCTCCGGCTTTCAAGAGACCCAGTACTTC.

This clonotype was counted only a few times. The chain links TRBV7-2 to TRBJ2-1; 14 nucleotides line up with TRBD2. V lost 1 base to trimming and J lost 8 bases; unmatched junction nucleotides: 4. Germline CDR1 and CDR2: SGHTA and FQGNSA. The CDR3 totals 16 residues. The CDR3 nucleotides read TGTGCCAGCAGCTTAGGGACTAGCGGGGGGTGGGATGAGCAGTTCTTC. Protein product: CASSLGTSGGWDEQFF.

As DNA, the CDR3 is TGTGCCAGCAGTTACGGGGGTCTGCGGGGGTTTTCTTACAATGAGCAGTTCTTC. Residues: CASSYGGLRGFSYNEQFF. The chain employs TRBV6-2 or TRBV6-3 and TRBJ2-1, with 7 nucleotides matching TRBD2. Trimming at V came to 2 bases and at J to 4 bases, leaving 14 bases not matched to a gene. Germline loops: CDR1 MNHEY, CDR2 SVGEGT. This CDR3 has 18 amino acids.

The chain uses TRBV28 and TRBJ1-2; D possibly corresponds to TRBD1 (6 bases). The V end lost 3 bases, the J end lost 4 bases, and 12 bases lay between the germline ends. The CDR3 is made up of 14 amino acids. Per the germline V gene, CDR1 is MDHEN and CDR2 is SYDVKM. The CDR3 protein is CASSFQGYGYGYTF. The CDR3 region has the DNA TGTGCCAGCAGTTTCCAGGGGTATGGCTATGGCTACACCTTC.

In this sample, this clonotype turned up once. The V and J genes are TRBV29-1 and TRBJ1-6; D unresolved. The germline gives CDR1 SQVTM, CDR2 ANQGSEA. Between the trimmed V and J ends, which lost 5 bases and 9 bases, there was a span of 14 bases. This CDR3 has 13 amino acids. The CDR3 sequence is CSVLSSAGSPLHF. CDR3 DNA sequence: TGCAGCGTTCTCTCTTCGGCAGGTTCACCCCTCCACTTT.

The CDR3 here is CASRRGQGITDTQYF. CDR3 DNA sequence: TGTGCCAGCAGGCGGGGACAGGGAATAACAGATACGCAGTATTTT. The chain carries TRBV12-3 or TRBV12-4 and TRBJ2-3, with 9 bases lining up with TRBD1. This CDR3 comprises 15 residues. V trimming: 6 bases; J trimming: 3 bases; junction bases outside the gene matches: 7.

The V call is TRBV25-1, the J call TRBJ2-1; 9 bases line up with TRBD2. The germline CDR1 and CDR2 sequences are MGHDK and SYGVNS. This CDR3 has 15 amino acids. Losses at the gene ends were 4 bases for V and 6 bases for J; bases not matched to a gene: 7. The CDR3 DNA reads as TGTGCCAGCAGTGCCCCCGGACTAGCGCGCAATGAGCAGTTCTTC. It is translated as CASSAPGLARNEQFF.

The V and J genes are TRBV7-3 and TRBJ2-1, with TRBD1 matching over 9 bases. The CDR3 is 16 residues long. The V gene end was trimmed by 4 bases and the J gene end by 8 bases; junction bases not matched to a gene: 12. Germline CDR1 reads SGHTA; CDR2 reads FQGTGA. CDR3 in amino acids: CASSSTPGQGVDEQFF. Here the CDR3 DNA reads TGTGCCAGCAGCTCGACACCGGGACAGGGTGTCGATGAGCAGTTCTTC.

The DNA for the CDR3 is TGTGCCACAAGTTGGGCGGGGGGGATTGATGAGCAGTTCTTC. It is translated as CATSWAGGIDEQFF. The V and J genes are TRBV2 and TRBJ2-1, with 9 bases fitting TRBD2. CDR1 and CDR2 (germline): SNHLY, FYNNEI. The junction had 12 bases not matched to a gene; V was cut back by 10 bases and J by 8 bases. This CDR3 contains 14 residues.

This sequence joins TRBV20-1 and TRBJ1-1; 8 bases match TRBD1. V gave up 6 bases and J gave up 4 bases; unmatched junction bases: 13. The CDR3 has 15 residues. Germline loops: CDR1 DFQATT, CDR2 SNEGSKA (reference sequence). DNA for the CDR3: TGCAGTGCATGTACGGGTTCGGGGACAGGCACTGAAGCTTTCTTT. This codes for CSACTGSGTGTEAFF.

This chain joins TRBV7-2 and TRBJ1-2; D gene ambiguous. The length of the CDR3 is 16 residues. The germline CDR1 and CDR2 sequences are SGHTA and FQGNSA. Trimming removed 0 bases from V and 4 bases from J, with 15 bases in between. CDR3 sequence: CASSLARSSEGYGYTF. For the CDR3, the DNA is TGTGCCAGCAGCTTAGCGCGAAGTTCAGAGGGCTATGGCTACACCTTC.

V and J are TRBV7-7 and TRBJ2-7; D unclear. The last part of the DNA fits TRBJ2-5 better; the J call may be wrong. CDR3 size: 15 residues. Germline values: CDR1 SSHAT, CDR2 FNYEAQ (reference sequence). Here the CDR3 DNA reads TGTGCCAGCAGCTTATCTTGGGCCCCCGTAGAGACCCAGTACTTC. It codes for CASSLSWAPVETQYF.

The rearrangement uses TRBV28 and TRBJ2-7; 9 positions match TRBD1. The CDR3 is made up of 15 amino acids. Trimming took 5 bases from V and 3 from J; bases not matched to a gene: 8. Looked up from germline, CDR1 is MDHEN and CDR2 is SYDVKM. CDR3 amino acids: CASSASDRGVYEQYF. As DNA, the CDR3 is TGTGCCAGCAGTGCCTCGGACAGGGGCGTCTACGAGCAGTACTTC.

The chain links TRBV4-1 to TRBJ2-5; TRBD2 is a possible D gene (6 bases). Trimming stripped 1 base from V and 0 bases from J, with 12 bases between. CDR3 size: 16 residues. The germline V gene encodes CDR1 MGHRA and CDR2 YSYEKL. The CDR3 nucleotides are TGCGCCAGCAGCCAAGGAGTAGCGGAAAACCAAGAGACCCAGTACTTC. It yields the protein CASSQGVAENQETQYF.

In DNA, the CDR3 is TGTGCCAGCAGTTATAGCGGGAGAGACCAAGAGACCCAGTACTTC. It yields the protein CASSYSGRDQETQYF. The chain carries TRBV7-2 and TRBJ2-5; 9 bases align to TRBD2. Looked up from germline, CDR1 is SGHTA and CDR2 is FQGNSA. The V gene end was trimmed by 6 bases and the J gene end by 0 bases; junction bases not matched to a gene: 5. This CDR3 is 15 amino acids long.

V is TRBV27 and J is TRBJ1-2, with 7 bases aligning to TRBD1. CDR1 and CDR2 from the germline V gene are MNHEY and SMNVEV (reference sequence). After removal of 6 bases from V and 8 bases from J, the junction contained 9 bases not matched to a gene. There are 13 residues in the CDR3. Here the CDR3 DNA reads TGTGCCAGCAGCCAAATGGGACAGCCCGGCTACACCTTC. Amino acid sequence: CASSQMGQPGYTF.

This clonotype was seen only once. The chain joins TRBV7-9 to TRBJ2-6, with D possibly being TRBD1 or TRBD2 (6 bases each). The CDR3 extends over 18 amino acids. V lost 10 bases, J lost 2 bases, and 24 bases lay in between. Germline assignment: CDR1 SEHNR and CDR2 FQNEAQ (reference sequence). CDR3: CATGLGGRGGPGANVLTF. The CDR3 nucleotides read TGTGCCACCGGTCTAGGAGGCAGGGGAGGTCCTGGGGCCAACGTCCTGACTTTC.

In this sample, this clonotype turned up once. V is TRBV1 and J is TRBJ2-5. TRBV1 is tagged as a pseudogene. The length of the CDR3 is 15 residues. The CDR3 sequence is CTSSQNLGRVETQYF. Written as DNA, the CDR3 is TGCACCAGCAGCCAAAATCTGGGAAGAGTGGAGACCCAGTACTTC.

The V and J genes are TRBV5-1 and TRBJ1-1; possibly TRBD1 for D (6 bases). CDR1 and CDR2 (germline): SGHRS, YFSETQ. Trimming shortened V by 4 bases and J by 3 bases, and 16 bases separated the two germline ends. The CDR3 is made up of 15 amino acids. The CDR3 nucleotides are TGCGCCAGCAGCCAACAGGGTGCTTGGGACACTGAAGCTTTCTTT. Translation gives CASSQQGAWDTEAFF.

The genes are TRBV20-1 and TRBJ1-4; D is possibly TRBD1 (6 bases). The CDR3 is 13 residues long. The V and J ends lost 7 bases and 3 bases respectively, with 12 bases between them. Germline CDR1 DFQATT, CDR2 SNEGSKA (reference sequence). This CDR3 reads CSVRQESNEKLFF. The CDR3 DNA reads TGCAGTGTCCGACAGGAATCTAATGAAAAACTGTTTTTT.

This clonotype was detected a few times. V usage is TRBV29-1 and J usage is TRBJ2-1, with D possibly called TRBD1 or TRBD2 (5 bases each). Germline CDR1 and CDR2: SQVTM and ANQGSEA. With 3 bases removed from V and 8 bases from J, the gap between germline ends came to 14 bases. The CDR3 consists of 13 residues. The CDR3 spells CSVDVGTVDEQFF. CDR3 coding DNA: TGCAGCGTTGACGTAGGGACGGTCGATGAGCAGTTCTTC.

The genes are TRBV4-2 and TRBJ2-5, with D possibly matching TRBD2 (5 bases). The CDR3 is made up of 13 amino acids. Trimming left V 4 bases short and J 4 bases short, with 10 bases between. Germline V lookup: CDR1 LGHNA, CDR2 YNFKEQ. DNA for the CDR3: TGTGCCAGCAGCCCGAGGGCGACAGAGACCCAGTACTTC. It is translated as CASSPRATETQYF.